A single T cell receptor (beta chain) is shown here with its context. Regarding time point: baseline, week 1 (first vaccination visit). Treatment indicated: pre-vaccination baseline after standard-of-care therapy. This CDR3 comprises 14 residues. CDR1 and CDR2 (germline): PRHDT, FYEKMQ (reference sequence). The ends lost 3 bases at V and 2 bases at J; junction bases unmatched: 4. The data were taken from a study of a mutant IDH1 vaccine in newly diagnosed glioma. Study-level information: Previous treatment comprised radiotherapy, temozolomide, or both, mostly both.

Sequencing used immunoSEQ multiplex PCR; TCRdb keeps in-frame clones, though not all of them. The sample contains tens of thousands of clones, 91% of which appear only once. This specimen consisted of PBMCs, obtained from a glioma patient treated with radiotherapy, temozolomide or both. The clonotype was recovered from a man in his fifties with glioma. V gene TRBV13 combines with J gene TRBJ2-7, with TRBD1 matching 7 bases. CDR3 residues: CASSLEQGAYEQYF. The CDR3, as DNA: TGTGCCAGCAGCTTGGAGCAGGGGGCCTACGAGCAGTACTTC. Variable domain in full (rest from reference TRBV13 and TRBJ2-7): AAGVIQSPRHLIKEKRETATLKCYPIPRHDTVYWYQQGPGQDPQFLISFYEKMQSDKGSIPDRFSAQQFSDYHSELNMSSLELGDSALYFCASSLEQGAYEQYFGPGTRLTVT.